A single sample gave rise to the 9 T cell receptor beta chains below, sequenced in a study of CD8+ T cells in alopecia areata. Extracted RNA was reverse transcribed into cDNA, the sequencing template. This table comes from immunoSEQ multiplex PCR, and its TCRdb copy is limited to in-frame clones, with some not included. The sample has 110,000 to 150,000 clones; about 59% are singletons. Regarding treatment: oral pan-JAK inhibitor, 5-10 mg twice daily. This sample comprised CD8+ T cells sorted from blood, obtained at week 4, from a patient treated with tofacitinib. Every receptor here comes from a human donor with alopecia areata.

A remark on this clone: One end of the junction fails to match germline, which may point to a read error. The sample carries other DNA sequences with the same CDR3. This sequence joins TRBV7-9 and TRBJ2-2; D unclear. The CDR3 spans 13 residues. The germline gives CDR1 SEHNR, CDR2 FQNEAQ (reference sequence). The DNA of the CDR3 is TGTGCCAGCAGCCCTTCGAATACCGGGGAGCTGTTTTTT. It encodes CASSPSNTGELFF.

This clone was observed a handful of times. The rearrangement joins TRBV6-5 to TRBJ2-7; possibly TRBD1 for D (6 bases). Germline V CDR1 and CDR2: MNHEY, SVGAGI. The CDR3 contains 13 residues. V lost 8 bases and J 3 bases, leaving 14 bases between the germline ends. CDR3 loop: CASWGQTVYEQYF. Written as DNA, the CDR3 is TGTGCCAGCTGGGGGCAGACAGTCTACGAGCAGTACTTC.

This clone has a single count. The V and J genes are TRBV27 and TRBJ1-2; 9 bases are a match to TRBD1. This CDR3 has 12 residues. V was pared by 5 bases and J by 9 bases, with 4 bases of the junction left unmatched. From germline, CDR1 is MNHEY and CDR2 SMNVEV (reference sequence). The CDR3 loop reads CASSAGQGSYTF. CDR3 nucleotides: TGTGCCAGCAGTGCTGGACAGGGGAGCTACACCTTC.

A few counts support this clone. The chain's CDR3 is CASSQSPEETQYF. CDR3 bases: TGCGCCAGCAGTCAATCCCCGGAAGAGACCCAGTACTTC. The gene calls are TRBV23-1 and TRBJ2-5; D gene unclear. TRBV23-1 is sorted into the ORF group, with uncertain function. The CDR3 length is 13 residues. The V and J ends lost 0 bases and 3 bases respectively, with 5 bases between them.

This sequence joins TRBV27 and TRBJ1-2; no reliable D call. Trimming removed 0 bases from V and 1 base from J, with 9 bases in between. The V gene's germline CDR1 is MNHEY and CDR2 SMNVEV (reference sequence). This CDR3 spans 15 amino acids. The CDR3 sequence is CASSLSFPLNYGYTF. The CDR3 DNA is TGTGCCAGCAGTTTATCGTTTCCCCTTAACTATGGCTACACCTTC.

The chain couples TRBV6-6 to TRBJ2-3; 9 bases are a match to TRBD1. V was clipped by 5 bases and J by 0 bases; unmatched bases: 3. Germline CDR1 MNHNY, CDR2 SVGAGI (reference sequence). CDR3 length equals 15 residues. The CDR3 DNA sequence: TGTGCCAGCAGTAGGACAGGGGAAAGCACAGATACGCAGTATTTT. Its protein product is CASSRTGESTDTQYF.

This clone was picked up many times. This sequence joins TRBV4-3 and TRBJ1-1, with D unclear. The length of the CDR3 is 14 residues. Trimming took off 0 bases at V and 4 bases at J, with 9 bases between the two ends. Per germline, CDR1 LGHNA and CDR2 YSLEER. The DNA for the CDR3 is TGCGCCAGCAGCCAAGATATTGACCGCACTGAAGCTTTCTTT. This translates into CASSQDIDRTEAFF.

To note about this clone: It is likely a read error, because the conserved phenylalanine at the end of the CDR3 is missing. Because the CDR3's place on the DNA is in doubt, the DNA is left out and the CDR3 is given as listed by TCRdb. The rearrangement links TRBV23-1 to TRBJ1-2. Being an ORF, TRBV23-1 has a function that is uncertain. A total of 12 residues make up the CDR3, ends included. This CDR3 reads CASIIRRDGGWA.

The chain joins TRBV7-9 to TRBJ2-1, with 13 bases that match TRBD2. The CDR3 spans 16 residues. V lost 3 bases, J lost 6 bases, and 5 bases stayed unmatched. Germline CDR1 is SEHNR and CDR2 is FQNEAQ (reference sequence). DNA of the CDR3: TGTGCCAGCAGCTTTCCACTAGCGGGAGGGGGCAATGAGCAGTTCTTC. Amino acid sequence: CASSFPLAGGGNEQFF.